Below, one T cell receptor (beta chain) is given with its context. The data were taken from a study of OX40 agonist ivuxolimab in advanced cancers. Study details: An anti-OX40 (CD134) antibody with agonistic activity, ivuxolimab, was administered to patients. Age averaged 60 years (range roughly 23 to 79), and roughly 80% were male.

Trimming at V came to 6 bases and at J to 2 bases, leaving 5 bases not matched to a gene. The CDR3 spans 15 residues. Looked up from germline, CDR1 is MNHNS and CDR2 is SASEGT. Only in-frame clones appear in the TCRdb table, and some are missing; sequencing was by immunoSEQ multiplex PCR. In the table there are tens of thousands of clones, approximately 80% of which are singletons. Specimen: CD4+ or CD8+ T cells sorted from blood, collected in a trial of the OX40 agonist ivuxolimab. This TCR came from an adult with an advanced solid tumor such as melanoma, head and neck, liver or kidney cancer. J is TRBJ2-7 and V is TRBV6-1; TRBD1 agrees at 12 bases. The CDR3 DNA is TGTGCCAGCAGGGCCGGGACAGGGGGCCCCTACGAGCAGTACTTC. It is translated as CASRAGTGGPYEQYF.